These 5 T cell receptor beta chains were sequenced from one sample in a study of blood T cells in healthy people across ages. The authors ran a second PCR of roughly 7 to 11 cycles using a sample-barcoded 5' primer and a J-beta primer mix. TCRdb processed the 5' RACE reads anew with MiXCR; each CDR3 protein has one entry. The profile covers more than 700,000 distinct CDR3 sequences, with 40% to 65% appearing a single time and approximately 40% taken by the ten largest. Material for sequencing was blood. These receptors all come from a man older than 75 in good health.

The V gene is TRBV6-6, the J gene TRBJ2-3; 8 nucleotides agree with TRBD2. The CDR3 length is 17 residues. With V trimmed by 5 bases and J by 14 bases, 24 bases remained unmatched. Germline V gives CDR1 MNHNY, CDR2 SVGAGI (reference sequence). The DNA of the CDR3 is TGTGCCAGCAGTCCCAATGGGGCGGGAGGCCAGCACAGATACGCGTATTTT. Translated, it gives CASSPNGAGGQHRYAYF.

The genes are TRBV6-2 or TRBV6-3 and TRBJ2-2, with 8 bases that match TRBD1. CDR1 MNHEY and CDR2 SVGEGT come from the germline V gene. The ends lost 7 bases at V and 6 bases at J; junction bases unmatched: 4. The CDR3 extends over 13 amino acids. The CDR3 reads CASNRGDAGELFF. The CDR3 DNA reads as TGTGCCAGCAACAGGGGGGACGCCGGGGAGCTGTTTTTT.

CDR3 protein: CSARGARLSNNEQFF. The CDR3 DNA reads as TGCAGTGCTAGAGGAGCGAGACTAAGTAACAATGAGCAGTTCTTC. The V call is TRBV20-1, the J call TRBJ2-1; weak D call: TRBD2 (5 bases). The V gene's germline CDR1 is DFQATT and CDR2 SNEGSKA (reference sequence). The CDR3 covers 15 residues. V lost 1 base, J lost 5 bases, and 15 bases lay in between.

This chain joins TRBV20-1 and TRBJ2-1, with 11 bases that match TRBD2. V gave up 6 bases and J gave up 6 bases; unmatched junction bases: 7. The CDR3 contains 14 residues. Germline V gene sequence: CDR1 DFQATT, CDR2 SNEGSKA (reference sequence). This chain's CDR3 is CSATLAGELNEQFF. The CDR3 DNA sequence: TGCAGTGCCACACTAGCGGGAGAGCTCAATGAGCAGTTCTTC.

This chain joins TRBV29-1 and TRBJ1-2; D not resolved. In germline, CDR1 is SQVTM, CDR2 ANQGSEA. The CDR3 spans 11 residues. V was shortened by 4 bases and J by 8 bases, with 11 bases between the two germline ends. DNA for the CDR3: TGCAGCGTTGCTGACACGGGGGGCTACACCTTC. Translated: CSVADTGGYTF. The variable domain in full, completed from reference TRBV29-1 and TRBJ1-2, reads SAVISQKPSRDICQRGTSLTIQCQVDSQVTMMFWYRQQPGQSLTLIATANQGSEATYESGFVIDKFPISRPNLTFSTLTVSNMSPEDSSIYLCSVADTGGYTFGSGTRLTVV.